A selection of T cell receptor beta chains follows, all from one sample in a study of human T cells and chemical hapten exposure. TCRdb ran MiXCR on the RACE reads and lists one entry per CDR3 protein. The repertoire includes about 84,000 distinct CDR3 sequences, about a tenth of them detected once, and about 4% sits in the top ten. The sample in question was whole blood, obtained in connection with sensitization to the hapten diphenylcyclopropenone (DPC). These TCRs come from a woman aged 50 to 65 with alopecia areata. Some clones in this sample may be carry-over from other donors' samples. The CDR3 runs from the conserved cysteine through the conserved F or W. D genes are given only for firm matches. A row's size may be missing; if present it is once, few, many or a size class.

j_call d_call clone_size v_call cdr3_nt cdr3_aa
TRBJ2-5 NA NA TRBV7-8 TGTGCCAGCAGCTTAGTCCAAATTGAGACCCAGTACTTC CASSLVQIETQYF
TRBJ2-1 NA many TRBV20-1 TGCAGTGCTAGAACTAGCTGGGCTAGCTCCTACAATGAGCAGTTCTTC CSARTSWASSYNEQFF
TRBJ2-1 TRBD2 many TRBV7-9 TGTGCCAGCAGCCAACTAGCGGACCTTTACAATGAGCAGTTCTTC CASSQLADLYNEQFF
TRBJ2-7 TRBD2 many TRBV3-1 TGTGCCAGCAGCCTTGGAGCTAGCGGGAGAAGGATCCACGAGCAGTACTTC CASSLGASGRRIHEQYF
TRBJ2-3 NA many TRBV28 TGTGCCAGCAGTTTTTCCAGGGGACTTGATACGCAGTATTTT CASSFSRGLDTQYF
TRBJ2-3 TRBD2 few TRBV12-3/TRBV12-4 TGTGCCAGCAGTTTAGGCGGGAGGGTCGCAGATACGCAGTATTTT CASSLGGRVADTQYF
TRBJ2-1 NA few TRBV2 TGTGCCAGCAGTCGGGGGTCCTACAATGAGCAGTTCTTC CASSRGSYNEQFF
TRBJ2-7 NA NA TRBV7-2 TGTGCCAGCAGCCCTCGGGCAGCGAGCTCCTACGAGCAGTACTTC CASSPRAASSYEQYF
TRBJ2-2 NA NA TRBV4-1 TGCGCCAGCAGCCATACCCGGGCCGGCGTCTTCGCGAACACCGGGGAGCTGTTTTTT CASSHTRAGVFANTGELFF
TRBJ2-1 TRBD2 few TRBV12-3/TRBV12-4 TGTGCCAGCAGTTCCTTCGGGACTAGCGGGAGGAGGGGCTCCTACAATGAGCAGTTCTTC CASSSFGTSGRRGSYNEQFF
TRBJ1-1 NA many TRBV11-2 TGTGCCAGCAGCTTAGAGGCAACGGGGGCGCGGGACACTGAAGCTTTCTTT CASSLEATGARDTEAFF
TRBJ1-2 NA NA TRBV4-3 TGCGCCAGCAGCCAAGATAGGGCCACTAACTATGGCTACACCTTC CASSQDRATNYGYTF
TRBJ2-4 TRBD2 few TRBV12-3/TRBV12-4 TGTGCCAGCAGCCAGGGACTAGCGGGCCACAAAAACATTCAGTACTTC CASSQGLAGHKNIQYF
TRBJ2-3 TRBD2 NA TRBV20-1 TGCAGTGCTAGAGGCTGGACTAGCGGATTCACAGATACGCAGTATTTT CSARGWTSGFTDTQYF
TRBJ1-2 NA once TRBV29-1 TGCAGCGTTGAAAGGGAGACAGGCTCCTTC CSVERETGSF
TRBJ2-1 NA few TRBV9 TGTGCCAGCAGCGTAGCCCGGTACAATGAGCAGTTCTTC CASSVARYNEQFF
TRBJ2-5 NA many TRBV11-2 TGTGCCAGCAGCCGCGCAGGGGTCCAAGAGACCCAGTACTTC CASSRAGVQETQYF
TRBJ2-7 TRBD2 many TRBV7-2 TGTGCCAGCAGCTTGAGAGCCCGCGGGACTAGCGAGAGAGGCGACGAGCAGTACTTC CASSLRARGTSERGDEQYF
TRBJ1-5 NA many TRBV2 TGTGCCAGCAGTGAAGATGCAGGGTTTAATCAGCCCCAGCATTTT CASSEDAGFNQPQHF
TRBJ2-4 NA many TRBV7-9 TGTGCCAGCAGCCCCCCCGACAGGGCCAAAAACATTCAGTACTTC CASSPPDRAKNIQYF
TRBJ2-5 TRBD2 many TRBV6-6 TGTGCCAGCAGTTCGGCAACTAGCGGGCCCGAGACCCAGTACTTC CASSSATSGPETQYF
TRBJ2-1 NA few TRBV27 TGTGCCAGCAGTTTATCCCCCGCCTACAATGAGCAGTTCTTC CASSLSPAYNEQFF
TRBJ2-1 NA many TRBV21-1 TGTGCCAGACCCTCTGGTAGCGGGAGTAATGAGCAGTTCTTC CARPSGSGSNEQFF
TRBJ2-1 NA many TRBV30 TGTGCCTGGAGTGTACTTTGGAATGAGCAGTTCTTC CAWSVLWNEQFF
TRBJ2-7 TRBD2 NA TRBV6-5 TGTGCCAGCAGCCCACCGGGACTAGCGAACGAGCAGTACTTC CASSPPGLANEQYF
TRBJ1-5 NA NA TRBV19 TGTGCCACCCTTGGACAGAGCAGCAATCAGCCCCAGCATTTT CATLGQSSNQPQHF
TRBJ1-1 TRBD1 NA TRBV12-3/TRBV12-4 TGTGCCAGCAGTTTACCTATGGGACAGGGGAAAGCTTTCTTT CASSLPMGQGKAFF
TRBJ2-5 NA few TRBV12-3/TRBV12-4 TGTGCCAGCAGTTTTAGCGGTACCGACCAAGAGACCCAGTACTTC CASSFSGTDQETQYF
TRBJ2-3 TRBD2 few TRBV6-5 TGTGCCAGCAGTTACTATCCCCCCCTCGCGGGAGGGGGGGGCACAGATACGCAGTATTTT CASSYYPPLAGGGGTDTQYF
TRBJ2-1 NA NA TRBV3-2 TGTGCCAGCAGCCCCCGCCGGCAGAATGAGCAGTTCTTC CASSPRRQNEQFF
TRBJ1-2 NA NA TRBV5-1 TGCGCCAGCAGCAAAAATAGCGGCGGCTCCTATGGCTACACCTTC CASSKNSGGSYGYTF
TRBJ2-3 NA many TRBV10-3 TGTGCCATCAGTGAAGCGGGAGATACGCAGTATTTT CAISEAGDTQYF
TRBJ2-5 TRBD2 many TRBV6-1 TGTGCCAGCAGTGCTGAGACTAGCGGAGGACCATACCAAGAGACCCAGTACTTC CASSAETSGGPYQETQYF